A single sample is the source of the 17 T cell receptor beta chains below, sequenced in a study of blood T cell repertoires in COVID-19. The protocol was immunoSEQ multiplex PCR, while the TCRdb copy is restricted to in-frame clones and leaves out a portion. The table includes under 200,000 clones, roughly 87% detected once. Input material: peripheral blood. The receptors were sampled from a woman in her sixties who had recovered from COVID-19.

The rearrangement joins TRBV6-5 to TRBJ1-4, with unresolved D. Trimming stripped 6 bases from V and 5 bases from J, with 16 bases between. CDR1 MNHEY and CDR2 SVGAGI come from the germline V gene. This CDR3 is built from 15 residues. The CDR3 sequence: CASSSPGRRNEKLFF. The DNA of the CDR3 is TGTGCCAGCAGCTCCCCCGGGAGGCGGAATGAAAAACTGTTTTTT.

The chain recombines TRBV5-1 with TRBJ2-7; 9 bases are shared with TRBD1. V gave up 3 bases and J gave up 5 bases; unmatched junction bases: 6. Germline V gives CDR1 SGHRS, CDR2 YFSETQ. The CDR3 is 14 residues long. In nucleotides, the CDR3 is TGCGCCAGCAGCTCAAGGACAGGGGTCGACGAGCAGTACTTC. The encoded protein is CASSSRTGVDEQYF.

The V gene is TRBV21-1, the J gene TRBJ2-1; the table assigns TRBD2, which was not confirmed against the DNA. TRBV21-1 is marked as a pseudogene. This CDR3 contains 18 residues. The CDR3 loop is CASIPGLAGMVRYNEQFF. CDR3 DNA: TGTGCCAGCATCCCGGGACTAGCGGGGATGGTAAGGTACAATGAGCAGTTCTTC.

The chain has TRBV6-6 and TRBJ2-1; the match to TRBD2 covers 7 bases. Germline CDR1 reads MNHNY; CDR2 reads SVGAGI (reference sequence). The CDR3 sequence is 16 residues long. J gave up 8 bases and V 0 bases, and 10 bases lay outside the gene matches. The CDR3 sequence is CASSYSGGAQGDEQFF. For the CDR3, the DNA is TGTGCCAGCAGTTACTCGGGAGGGGCGCAAGGGGATGAGCAGTTCTTC.

The chain couples TRBV9 to TRBJ2-3; D might be TRBD2 (6 bases). The CDR3 consists of 16 residues. Trimming cost V 2 bases and J 3 bases, with 16 bases left between them. Germline V gives CDR1 SGDLS, CDR2 YYNGEE. CDR3 region: CASSVRWDLGTDTQYF. CDR3 bases: TGTGCCAGCAGCGTCCGTTGGGACTTGGGGACAGATACGCAGTATTTT.

The chain recombines TRBV2 with TRBJ1-2; TRBD1 agrees at 8 bases. The CDR3 sequence is 15 residues long. After removal of 2 bases from V and 6 bases from J, the junction contained 8 bases not matched to a gene. CDR1 and CDR2 (germline): SNHLY, FYNNEI. In DNA, the CDR3 is TGTGCCAGCAGTGAAAACCCCCAGGGGGCTAATGGCTACACCTTC. It encodes CASSENPQGANGYTF.

J is TRBJ1-1 and V is TRBV5-1; unclear D gene. Germline-derived CDR1 and CDR2 are SGHRS and YFSETQ. The V end was cut by 0 bases, the J end by 6 bases, with 9 bases between. The CDR3 has 13 residues. CDR3 nucleotides: TGCGCCAGCAGCTTGGAAGTTGGGCCTGAAGCTTTCTTT. It is translated as CASSLEVGPEAFF.

This chain connects TRBV19 to TRBJ2-7, with 9 bases fitting TRBD1. CDR1 is LNHDA, CDR2 SQIVND, per germline (reference sequence). Unmatched junction bases numbered 7, after V lost 9 bases and J lost 4 bases. This CDR3 has 13 residues. The CDR3 DNA reads TGTGCCAGCTCGGACAGGGGCGAATACGAGCAGTACTTC. It is translated as CASSDRGEYEQYF.

The chain combines TRBV9 with TRBJ2-6; 10 nucleotides match TRBD2. In germline, CDR1 is SGDLS, CDR2 YYNGEE. The CDR3 sequence is 18 residues long. Unmatched junction bases numbered 6, after V lost 3 bases and J lost 0 bases. CDR3 protein: CASSARLAGSSGANVLTF. CDR3 bases: TGTGCCAGCAGCGCCCGACTAGCGGGCAGCTCTGGGGCCAACGTCCTGACTTTC.

Details on this clone: The sample contains more than one DNA sequence encoding this CDR3. CDR3 loop: CASSPGQGNQPQHF. The CDR3 DNA is TGCGCCAGCAGCCCCGGACAGGGGAATCAGCCCCAGCATTTT. V gene TRBV5-1 combines with J gene TRBJ1-5, with 9 bases that match TRBD1. CDR3 size: 14 residues. Trimming removed 4 bases from V and 4 bases from J; junction bases left unmatched: 3. Per the germline V gene, CDR1 is SGHRS and CDR2 is YFSETQ.

The chain has TRBV11-3 and TRBJ2-7; tentative D call: TRBD1 (5 bases). Germline V gene data show CDR1 as SGHNT and CDR2 as YENEEA. The length of the CDR3 is 14 residues. V gave up 3 bases and J gave up 3 bases, with 12 bases separating them. CDR3 sequence (DNA): TGTGCCAGCAGCTTCCAGGGCGAAAACTACGAGCAGTACTTC. This gives the protein CASSFQGENYEQYF.

The chain joins TRBV5-4 to TRBJ2-7; TRBD1 matches at 11 bases. The CDR3 length is 14 residues. The germline V gene has CDR1 SGHNT and CDR2 YYREEE (reference sequence). Losses at the gene ends were 5 bases for V and 4 bases for J; bases not matched to a gene: 5. CDR3 region: CASRRDRGFYEQYF. As DNA, the CDR3 is TGTGCCAGCAGGCGGGACAGGGGGTTTTACGAGCAGTACTTC.

The rearrangement joins TRBV7-3 to TRBJ2-3, with TRBD1 matching 7 bases. The CDR3 has 14 residues. With 5 bases clipped from V and 3 bases from J, the junction kept 5 bases outside the gene matches. The germline gives CDR1 SGHTA, CDR2 FQGTGA. The CDR3 nucleotides are TGTGCCAGCAGCAAAGACAGGGTGACAGATACGCAGTATTTT. Translation gives CASSKDRVTDTQYF.

J is TRBJ2-7 and V is TRBV29-1; the D gene is possibly TRBD1 (6 bases). Germline-derived CDR1 and CDR2 are SQVTM and ANQGSEA. This CDR3 is built from 14 residues. The V end lost 4 bases, the J end lost 2 bases, and 15 bases lay between the germline ends. CDR3 DNA sequence: TGCAGCGTTGGTGGCGGTACAGGGCCCTACGAGCAGTACTTC. It codes for CSVGGGTGPYEQYF.

The chain has TRBV10-2 and TRBJ1-1, with D unresolved. The CDR3 consists of 15 residues. Germline assignment: CDR1 WSHSY and CDR2 SAAADI. Trimming shortened V by 7 bases and J by 0 bases, and 15 bases separated the two germline ends. The CDR3 coding sequence is TGCGCCAGCACATCGGGAGGCAGCTTGAACACTGAAGCTTTCTTT. Protein product: CASTSGGSLNTEAFF.

V usage is TRBV7-9 and J usage is TRBJ2-1; D is unclear. From germline, CDR1 is SEHNR and CDR2 FQNEAQ (reference sequence). Trimming took off 4 bases at V and 10 bases at J, with 14 bases between the two ends. This CDR3 is 13 amino acids long. Here the CDR3 reads CASSSTDPGEQFF. The CDR3 nucleotides read TGTGCCAGCAGCTCGACCGACCCCGGGGAGCAGTTCTTC. The variable domain in full, completed from reference TRBV7-9 and TRBJ2-1, reads DTGVSQNPRHKITKRGQNVTFRCDPISEHNRLYWYRQTLGQGPEFLTYFQNEAQLEKSRLLSDRFSAERPKGSFSTLEIQRTEQGDSAMYLCASSSTDPGEQFFGPGTRLTVL.

This chain joins TRBV19 and TRBJ1-5, with 9 bases identical to TRBD1. V gave up 5 bases and J gave up 7 bases; unmatched junction bases: 6. The length of the CDR3 is 14 residues. CDR1 is LNHDA and CDR2 is SQIVND in the germline V gene (reference sequence). DNA for the CDR3: TGTGCCAGTAGTCCAGGGACAGGGCACCAGCCCCAGCATTTT. Translation gives CASSPGTGHQPQHF.